The following is a TCR beta chain sequence with its context. What it binds is not known. The ends were cut back, 3 bases at V and 3 bases at J, with 17 bases in the middle. The length of the CDR3 is 17 residues. The germline gives CDR1 MNHNS, CDR2 SASEGT. PCR involved 60 Vbeta and 13 Jbeta primers. This table comes from immunoSEQ multiplex PCR, and its TCRdb copy is limited to in-frame clones, with some not included. The profile shows 150,000 to 200,000 clones, approximately 78% of them singletons. These data are taken from a study of cytomegalovirus exposure and HLA in healthy donors. For the study at large: One earlier analysis, a look at about 179 million T cells, found more than 100 million unique TCR beta sequences. Overall study findings and caveats: Researchers reportedly found TCR beta sequences accurately predicted most subjects' HLA-A and HLA-B alleles. Follow-up analysis later connected one missense variant in DCLRE1C with trimming of TCR beta V- and J-genes.

The chain is built from TRBV6-1 and TRBJ2-2; D is unclear. This TCR came from a human donor in good health. The sample comprised PBMCs. This chain's CDR3 is CASSEVRLPRDTGELFF. CDR3 nucleotides: TGTGCCAGCAGTGAGGTCCGACTCCCACGGGACACCGGGGAGCTGTTTTTT.